This T cell receptor beta chain was captured by sequencing in a study of identical twins. This clonotype was observed at least ten times. The antigen is not known. This CDR3 spans 15 amino acids. J gave up 8 bases and V 2 bases, and 2 bases lay outside the gene matches. The germline CDR1 and CDR2 sequences are SGHTA and FQGTGA. The study's findings and limits: Out-of-frame alpha sequences common to twins exhibited a surplus of low generation probability. Models came in too low on out-of-frame TCR alpha sharing in monozygotic twins.

A universal primer site was added by template switching, and unique molecular identifiers were carried by the cDNA. TCRdb re-derived calls from the 5' RACE reads in MiXCR, one entry per CDR3 protein. Here the sample spans roughly 700,000 distinct CDR3 sequences, 8.6% being singletons. These records were also assigned to another study, of yellow fever vaccine responses in identical twins. That report adds: It has been reported that, in twins, the vaccine T cell response seemed partly convergent and partly personalized.

This sequence joins TRBV7-3 and TRBJ2-1; TRBD2 agrees at 14 bases. The receptor was derived from a woman younger than 30 in good health. The sequenced material came from PBMCs. The DNA of the CDR3 is TGTGCCAGCAGCTTAGGACTAGCGGGGGGTGATGAGCAGTTCTTC. This translates into CASSLGLAGGDEQFF.